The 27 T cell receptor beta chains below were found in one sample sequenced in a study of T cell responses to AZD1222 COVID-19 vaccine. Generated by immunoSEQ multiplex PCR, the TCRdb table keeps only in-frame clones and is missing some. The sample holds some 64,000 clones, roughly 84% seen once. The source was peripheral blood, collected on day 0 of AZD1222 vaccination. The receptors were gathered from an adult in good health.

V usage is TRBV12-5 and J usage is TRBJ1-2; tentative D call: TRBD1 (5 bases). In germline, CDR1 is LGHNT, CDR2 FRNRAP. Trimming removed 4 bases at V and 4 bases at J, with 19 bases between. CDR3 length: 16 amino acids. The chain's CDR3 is CASGSSSVAGIYGYTF. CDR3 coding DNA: TGTGCTAGTGGTTCCAGCTCCGTGGCAGGGATCTATGGCTACACCTTC.

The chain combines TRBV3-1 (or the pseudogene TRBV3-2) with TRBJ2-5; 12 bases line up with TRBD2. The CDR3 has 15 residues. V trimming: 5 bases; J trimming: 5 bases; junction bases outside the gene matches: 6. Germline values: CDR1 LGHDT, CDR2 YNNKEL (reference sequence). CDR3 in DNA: TGTGCCAGCAGCTGGACTAGCGGGGTCGGTGAGACCCAGTACTTC. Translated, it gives CASSWTSGVGETQYF.

The CDR3 nucleotides are TGTGCCAGCAGAGGGTGGCAGGAGGCGTGCTACACCTTC. This sequence encodes CASRGWQEACYTF. The chain uses TRBV21-1 and TRBJ1-2. TRBV21-1 is labeled a pseudogene. This CDR3 is built from 13 residues.

The CDR3 sequence: CASTLKVARREKGTQYF. The CDR3 coding sequence is TGTGCCAGCACCCTCAAGGTCGCTCGGAGAGAGAAAGGGACCCAGTACTTC. J is TRBJ2-5 and V is TRBV7-6; D unresolved. In germline, CDR1 is SGHVS, CDR2 FNYEAQ. Trimming pared 7 bases from V and 7 bases from J, leaving 28 bases between. The CDR3 is 17 amino acids. The whole variable domain, filled in from reference TRBV7-6 and TRBJ2-5, reads GAGVSQSPRYKVTKRGQDVALRCDPISGHVSLYWYRQALGQGPEFLTYFNYEAQQDKSGLPNDRFSAERPEGSISTLTIQRTEQRDSAMYRCASTLKVARREKGTQYFGPGTRLLVL.

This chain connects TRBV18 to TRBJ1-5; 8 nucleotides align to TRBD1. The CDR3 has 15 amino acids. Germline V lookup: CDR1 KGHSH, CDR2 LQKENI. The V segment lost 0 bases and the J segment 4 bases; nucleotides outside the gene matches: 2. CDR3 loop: CASSPPYRGNQPQHF. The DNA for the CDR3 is TGTGCCAGCTCACCACCTTACAGGGGGAATCAGCCCCAGCATTTT.

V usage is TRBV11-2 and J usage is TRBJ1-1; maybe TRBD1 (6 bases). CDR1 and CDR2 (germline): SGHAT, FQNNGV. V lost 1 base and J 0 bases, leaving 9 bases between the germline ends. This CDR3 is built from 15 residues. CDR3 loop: CASSLAGALNTEAFF. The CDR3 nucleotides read TGTGCCAGCAGCTTAGCGGGGGCCCTGAACACTGAAGCTTTCTTT.

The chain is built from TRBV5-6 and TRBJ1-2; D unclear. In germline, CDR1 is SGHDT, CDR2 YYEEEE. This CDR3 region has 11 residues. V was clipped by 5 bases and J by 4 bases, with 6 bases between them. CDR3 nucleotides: TGTGCCAGCAGGGCGTCCTATGGCTACACCTTC. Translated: CASRASYGYTF.

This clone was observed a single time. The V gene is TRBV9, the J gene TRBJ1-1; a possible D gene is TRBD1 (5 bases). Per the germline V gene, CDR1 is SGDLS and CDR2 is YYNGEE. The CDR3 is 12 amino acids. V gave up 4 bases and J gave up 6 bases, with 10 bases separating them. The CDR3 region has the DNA TGTGCCAGCAGCCCGGGGACTGCTGAAGCTTTCTTT. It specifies CASSPGTAEAFF.

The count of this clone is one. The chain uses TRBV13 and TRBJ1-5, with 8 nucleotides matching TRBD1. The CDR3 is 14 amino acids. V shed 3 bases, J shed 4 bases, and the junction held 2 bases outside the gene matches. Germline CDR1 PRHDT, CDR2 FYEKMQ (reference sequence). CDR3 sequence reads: CASSFGTGNQPQHF. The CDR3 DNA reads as TGTGCCAGCAGCTTCGGGACAGGTAATCAGCCCCAGCATTTT.

The CDR3 here is CASSAGPGTLLSNEQFF. CDR3 coding DNA: TGTGCCAGCAGCGCTGGACCCGGGACACTATTATCCAATGAGCAGTTCTTC. This chain links TRBV9 with TRBJ2-1; perhaps TRBD1 as D (6 bases). The germline V gene encodes CDR1 SGDLS and CDR2 YYNGEE. Deletions cut 3 bases from V and 6 bases from J, with 22 bases between. This CDR3 comprises 17 residues.

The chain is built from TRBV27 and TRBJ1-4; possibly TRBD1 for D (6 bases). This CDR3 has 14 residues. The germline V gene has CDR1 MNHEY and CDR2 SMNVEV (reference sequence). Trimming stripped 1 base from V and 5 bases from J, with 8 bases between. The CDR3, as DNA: TGTGCCAGCAGTTTATTGGGGGCGAATGAAAAACTGTTTTTT. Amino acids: CASSLLGANEKLFF.

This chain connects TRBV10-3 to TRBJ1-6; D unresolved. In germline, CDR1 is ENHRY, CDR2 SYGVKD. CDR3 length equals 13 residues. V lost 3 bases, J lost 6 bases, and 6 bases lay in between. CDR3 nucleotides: TGTGCCATCAGTGAAGGGATTAATTCACCCCTCCACTTT. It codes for CAISEGINSPLHF.

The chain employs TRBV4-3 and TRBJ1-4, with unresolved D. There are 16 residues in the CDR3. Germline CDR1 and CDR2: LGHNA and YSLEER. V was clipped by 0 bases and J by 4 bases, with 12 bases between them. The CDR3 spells CASSQDQWQLNEKLFF. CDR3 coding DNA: TGCGCCAGCAGCCAAGATCAGTGGCAGCTTAATGAAAAACTGTTTTTT.

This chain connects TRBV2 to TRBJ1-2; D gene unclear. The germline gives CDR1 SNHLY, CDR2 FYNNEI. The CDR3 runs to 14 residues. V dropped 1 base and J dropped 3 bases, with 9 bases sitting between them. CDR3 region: CASSEGLYYYGYTF. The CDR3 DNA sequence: TGTGCCAGCAGTGAAGGACTTTACTACTATGGCTACACCTTC. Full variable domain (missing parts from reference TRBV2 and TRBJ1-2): EPEVTQTPSHQVTQMGQEVILRCVPISNHLYFYWYRQILGQKVEFLVSFYNNEISEKSEIFDDQFSVERPDGSNFTLKIRSTKLEDSAMYFCASSEGLYYYGYTFGSGTRLTVV.

Here the CDR3 DNA reads TGTGCCAGCACCCCAGGGGCGTCCTCTGGAAACACCATATATTTT. Its translation: CASTPGASSGNTIYF. The chain couples TRBV4-2 to TRBJ1-3; D might be TRBD1 (6 bases). The germline V and J ends were trimmed by 7 bases and 0 bases, with 13 bases remaining between them. CDR1 is LGHNA, CDR2 YNFKEQ, per germline. This CDR3 contains 15 residues.

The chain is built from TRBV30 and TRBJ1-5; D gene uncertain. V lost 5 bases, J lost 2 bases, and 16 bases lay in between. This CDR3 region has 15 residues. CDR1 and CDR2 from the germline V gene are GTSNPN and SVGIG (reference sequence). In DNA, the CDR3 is TGTGCCTGGGGGAAGGGAGGGTTCGGCAATCAGCCCCAGCATTTT. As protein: CAWGKGGFGNQPQHF.

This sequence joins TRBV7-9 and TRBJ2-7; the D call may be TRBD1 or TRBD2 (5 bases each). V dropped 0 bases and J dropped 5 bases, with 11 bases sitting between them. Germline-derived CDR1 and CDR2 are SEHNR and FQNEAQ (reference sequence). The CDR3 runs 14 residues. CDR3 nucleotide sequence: TGTGCCAGCAGCTTAGCGGGGCCCGGGAACGAGCAGTACTTC. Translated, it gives CASSLAGPGNEQYF.

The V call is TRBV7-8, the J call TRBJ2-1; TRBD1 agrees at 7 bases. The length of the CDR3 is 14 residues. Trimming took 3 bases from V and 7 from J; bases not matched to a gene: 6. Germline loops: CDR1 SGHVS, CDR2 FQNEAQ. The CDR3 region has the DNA TGTGCCAGCAGCTTCCGAGGGGGCCTTAATGAGCAGTTCTTC. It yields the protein CASSFRGGLNEQFF.

CDR3 loop: CASSPPGSVIEKLFF. CDR3 coding DNA: TGTGCCAGCAGCCCTCCGGGGTCGGTAATTGAAAAACTGTTTTTT. This chain joins TRBV3-1 (or the pseudogene TRBV3-2) and TRBJ1-4; no clear D gene. V was cut by 4 bases and J by 7 bases, with 16 bases left in between. This CDR3 is built from 15 residues. The germline CDR1 and CDR2 sequences are LGHDT and YNNKEL (reference sequence).

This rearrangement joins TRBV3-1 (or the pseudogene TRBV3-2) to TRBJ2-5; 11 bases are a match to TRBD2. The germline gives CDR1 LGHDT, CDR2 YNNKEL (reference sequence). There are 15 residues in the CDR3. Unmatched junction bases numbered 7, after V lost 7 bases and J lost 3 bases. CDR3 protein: CASTRGSGGEETQYF. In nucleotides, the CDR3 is TGTGCCAGCACCCGGGGTAGCGGGGGGGAAGAGACCCAGTACTTC.

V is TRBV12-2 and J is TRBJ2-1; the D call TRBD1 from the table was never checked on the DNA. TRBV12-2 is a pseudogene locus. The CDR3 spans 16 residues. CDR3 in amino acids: CASRANNRKSYNEQFF. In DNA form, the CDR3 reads TGTGCAAGTCGCGCCAACAACAGGAAATCCTACAATGAGCAGTTCTTC.

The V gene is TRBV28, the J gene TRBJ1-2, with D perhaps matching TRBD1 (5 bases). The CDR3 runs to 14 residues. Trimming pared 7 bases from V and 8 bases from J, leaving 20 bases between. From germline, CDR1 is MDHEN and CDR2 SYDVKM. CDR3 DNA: TGTGCCAGCACCTTCTCCGCCCGGGGCTCAGGCTACACCTTC. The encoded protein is CASTFSARGSGYTF.

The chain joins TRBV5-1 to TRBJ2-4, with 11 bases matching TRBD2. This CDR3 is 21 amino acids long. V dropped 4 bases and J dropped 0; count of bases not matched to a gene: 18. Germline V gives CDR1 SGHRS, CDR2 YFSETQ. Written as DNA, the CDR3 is TGCGCCAGCAGCCGACTAACGACTAATAGCGGGGGGGAAATAGCCAAAAACATTCAGTACTTC. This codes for CASSRLTTNSGGEIAKNIQYF.

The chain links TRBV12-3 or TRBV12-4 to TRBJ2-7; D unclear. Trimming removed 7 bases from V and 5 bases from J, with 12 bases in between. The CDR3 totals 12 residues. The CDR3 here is CASNNLEHEQYF. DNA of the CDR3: TGTGCCAGCAACAACCTAGAGCACGAGCAGTACTTC.

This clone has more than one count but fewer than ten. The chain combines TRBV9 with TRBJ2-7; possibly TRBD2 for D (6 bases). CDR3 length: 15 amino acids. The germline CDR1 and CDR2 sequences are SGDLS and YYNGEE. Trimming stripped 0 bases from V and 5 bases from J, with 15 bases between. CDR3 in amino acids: CASSVDGGRINEQYF. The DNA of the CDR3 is TGTGCCAGCAGCGTAGATGGAGGGAGGATCAACGAGCAGTACTTC.

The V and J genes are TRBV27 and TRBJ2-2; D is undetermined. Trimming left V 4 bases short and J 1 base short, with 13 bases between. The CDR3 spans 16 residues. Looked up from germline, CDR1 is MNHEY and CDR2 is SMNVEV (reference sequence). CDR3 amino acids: CASSSVYPKNTGELFF. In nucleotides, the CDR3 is TGTGCCAGCAGTTCAGTCTATCCAAAGAACACCGGGGAGCTGTTTTTT.

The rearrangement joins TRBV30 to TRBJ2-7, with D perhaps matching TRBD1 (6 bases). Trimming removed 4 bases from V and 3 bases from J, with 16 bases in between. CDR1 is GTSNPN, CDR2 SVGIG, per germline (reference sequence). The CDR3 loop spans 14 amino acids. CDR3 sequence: CAWTDGQSNYEQYF. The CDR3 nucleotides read TGTGCCTGGACCGACGGACAGTCAAACTACGAGCAGTACTTC.